This is a list of T cell receptor beta chains from one sample in a study of metastatic and nonmetastatic thyroid tumors. TCRdb re-called the PCR reads through MiXCR. The sample lists approximately 30,000 clones; 16% were seen once. Input material: blood. All receptors derive from a female donor with papillary thyroid cancer or a benign thyroid nodule (not recorded which). Some clones in this sample may be carry-over from other donors' samples. Each CDR3 is given with its conserved first and last residue. Only part of the rows carry a size: once, few, many, or a class if the clone is expanded.

len: 16
abundance: few
v_gene: TRBV6-1
j_gene: TRBJ2-3
CDR3aa: CASSRRGARSTDTQYF

len: 15
abundance: few
v_gene: TRBV7-6
j_gene: TRBJ1-6
CDR3aa: CASSPGTGLNSPLHF

len: 14
abundance: NA
v_gene: TRBV19
j_gene: TRBJ1-1
CDR3aa: CASRTRGENTEAFF

len: 14
abundance: many
v_gene: TRBV7-8
j_gene: TRBJ2-3
CDR3aa: CASSPRTRPDTQYF

len: 10
abundance: medium-sized
v_gene: TRBV10-3
j_gene: TRBJ2-7
CDR3aa: CAIGEPEQYF

len: 14
abundance: few
v_gene: TRBV6-1
j_gene: TRBJ1-1
CDR3aa: CASSETQGVAEAFF

len: 13
abundance: NA
v_gene: TRBV2
j_gene: TRBJ1-1
CDR3aa: CASNRQRWTEAFF

len: 18
abundance: NA
v_gene: TRBV20-1
j_gene: TRBJ2-3
CDR3aa: CSARDLTGQGKAWDTQYF

len: 13
abundance: many
v_gene: TRBV27
j_gene: TRBJ2-7
CDR3aa: CASSLNNLGEQYF

len: 17
abundance: many
v_gene: TRBV9
j_gene: TRBJ1-6
CDR3aa: CASSARPNMRNNSPLHF

len: 13
abundance: NA
v_gene: TRBV3-1
j_gene: TRBJ2-2
CDR3aa: CACSQGPTGELFF